This TCR beta chain was sequenced in a study of response to subunit inactivated influenza vaccine. General study findings and limits: There was a suggestion from the authors that each seasonal influenza vaccination recruits few new T cells.

MiXCR, applied by TCRdb to the RT-PCR reads, yields one record per CDR3 protein. The table shows over 450,000 distinct CDR3 sequences, with approximately 12% occurring only once. The ends were cut back, 5 bases at V and 3 bases at J, with 11 bases in the middle. This CDR3 region has 14 residues. Points on this clonotype: Its antigen is still unknown.

The TCR originated in a man between 45 and 60 years old who received an inactivated influenza vaccine. The J gene is TRBJ1-5, the V gene TRBV12-3 or TRBV12-4; D is uncertain. Here the sequenced sample was PBMCs from blood, taken 40 to 50 days after vaccination. The CDR3 DNA sequence: TGTGCCAGCAGTCCAGGAGCCCCCAATCAGCCCCAGCATTTT. Translating gives CASSPGAPNQPQHF.